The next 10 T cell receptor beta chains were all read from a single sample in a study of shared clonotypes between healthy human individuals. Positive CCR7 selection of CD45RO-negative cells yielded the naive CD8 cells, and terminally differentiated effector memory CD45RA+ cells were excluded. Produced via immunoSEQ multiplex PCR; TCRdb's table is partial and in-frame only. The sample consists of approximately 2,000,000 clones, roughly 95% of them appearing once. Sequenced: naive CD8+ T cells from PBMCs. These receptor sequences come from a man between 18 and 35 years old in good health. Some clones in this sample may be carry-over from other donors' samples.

DNA for the CDR3: TGTGCCAGCAGTTACTCGGATTATCAGCCCCAGCATTTT. It codes for CASSYSDYQPQHF. The chain uses TRBV6-6 and TRBJ1-5; no clear D gene. The germline V gene encodes CDR1 MNHNY and CDR2 SVGAGI (reference sequence). The CDR3 length is 13 residues. V was cut by 0 bases and J by 5 bases, with 5 bases left in between.

CDR3 residues: CASSFGAGSLFSYEQYF. CDR3 DNA: TGTGCCAGCAGTTTTGGAGCTGGGAGCCTCTTCTCCTACGAGCAGTACTTC. The chain joins TRBV27 to TRBJ2-7; TRBD2 is a possible D gene (5 bases). The germline V and J ends were trimmed by 3 bases and 0 bases, with 18 bases remaining between them. Germline CDR1 MNHEY, CDR2 SMNVEV (reference sequence). The CDR3 is made up of 17 amino acids.

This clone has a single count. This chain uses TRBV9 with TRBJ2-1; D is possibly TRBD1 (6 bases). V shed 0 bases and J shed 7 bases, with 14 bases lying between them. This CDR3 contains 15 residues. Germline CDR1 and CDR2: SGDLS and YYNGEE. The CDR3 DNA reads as TGTGCCAGCAGCGTAGGGGGGCCCACGGGGAATGAGCAGTTCTTC. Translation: CASSVGGPTGNEQFF.

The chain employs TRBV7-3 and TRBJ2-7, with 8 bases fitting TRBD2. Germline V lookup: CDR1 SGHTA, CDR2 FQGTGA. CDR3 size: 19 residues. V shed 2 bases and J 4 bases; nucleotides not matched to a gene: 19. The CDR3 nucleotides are TGTGCCAGCAGCTTATTGGACCCCCTTCCTGGACTAGCAGCATACGAGCAGTACTTC. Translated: CASSLLDPLPGLAAYEQYF.

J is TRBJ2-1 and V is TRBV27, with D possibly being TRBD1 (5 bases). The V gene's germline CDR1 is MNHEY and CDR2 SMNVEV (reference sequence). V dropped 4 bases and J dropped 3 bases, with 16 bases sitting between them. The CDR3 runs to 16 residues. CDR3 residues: CASSYLPDTLYNEQFF. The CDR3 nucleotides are TGTGCCAGCAGTTATCTACCGGACACGCTCTACAATGAGCAGTTCTTC.

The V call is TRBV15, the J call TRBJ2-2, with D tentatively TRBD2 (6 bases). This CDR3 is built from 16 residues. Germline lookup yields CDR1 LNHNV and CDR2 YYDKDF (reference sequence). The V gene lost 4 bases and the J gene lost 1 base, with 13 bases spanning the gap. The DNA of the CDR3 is TGTGCCACCAGCACTGATAGCGGAGGGAACACCGGGGAGCTGTTTTTT. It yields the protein CATSTDSGGNTGELFF.

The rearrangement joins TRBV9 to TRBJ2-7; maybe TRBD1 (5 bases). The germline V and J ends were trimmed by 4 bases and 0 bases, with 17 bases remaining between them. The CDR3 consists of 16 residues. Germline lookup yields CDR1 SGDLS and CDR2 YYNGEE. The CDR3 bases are TGTGCCAGCAGCTCAACGACGGACACGAGCTCCTACGAGCAGTACTTC. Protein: CASSSTTDTSSYEQYF.

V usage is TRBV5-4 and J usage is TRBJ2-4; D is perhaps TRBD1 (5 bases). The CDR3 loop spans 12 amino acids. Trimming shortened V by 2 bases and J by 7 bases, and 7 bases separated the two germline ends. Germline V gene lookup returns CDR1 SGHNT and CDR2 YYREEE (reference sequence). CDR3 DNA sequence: TGTGCCAGCAGCTTAAAGGGGAACATTCAGTACTTC. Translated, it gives CASSLKGNIQYF.

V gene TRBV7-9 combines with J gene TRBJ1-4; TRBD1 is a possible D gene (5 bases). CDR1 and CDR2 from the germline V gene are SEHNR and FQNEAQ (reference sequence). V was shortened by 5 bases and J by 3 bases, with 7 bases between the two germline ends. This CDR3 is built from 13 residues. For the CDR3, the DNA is TGTGCCAGCAGCCTGGGGCCTAATGAAAAACTGTTTTTT. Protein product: CASSLGPNEKLFF. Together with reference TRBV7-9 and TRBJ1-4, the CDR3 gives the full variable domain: DTGVSQNPRHKITKRGQNVTFRCDPISEHNRLYWYRQTLGQGPEFLTYFQNEAQLEKSRLLSDRFSAERPKGSFSTLEIQRTEQGDSAMYLCASSLGPNEKLFFGSGTQLSVL.

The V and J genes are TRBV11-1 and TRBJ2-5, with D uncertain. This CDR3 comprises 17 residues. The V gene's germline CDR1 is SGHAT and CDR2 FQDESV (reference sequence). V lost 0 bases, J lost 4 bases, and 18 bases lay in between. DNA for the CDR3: TGTGCCAGCAGCTTAGCCTACCGCCTAGGGCTTCCAGAGACCCAGTACTTC. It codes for CASSLAYRLGLPETQYF.